This section outlines one T cell receptor (beta chain) sequence together with its context. This sample stems from a study of blood T cell repertoires in COVID-19. Study context: Samples came from the United States, Italy and Spain, spanning acute and convalescent COVID-19.

This CDR3 comprises 16 residues. Germline V CDR1 and CDR2: KGHDR, SFDVKD. The V end was cut by 0 bases, the J end by 3 bases, with 12 bases between. Sequencing was performed with immunoSEQ multiplex PCR; in TCRdb, only in-frame clones are kept and a portion is missing. The sample contains around 280,000 clones, about 82% of which appear only once. The sequenced sample consisted of peripheral blood. The chain uses TRBV24-1 and TRBJ2-3; possible D gene TRBD1, 7 bases. This receptor was identified in a woman aged 50 to 60 with active or convalescent COVID-19. The CDR3 DNA is TGTGCCACCAGTGATTTGCAGGGGGGTTCAACAGATACGCAGTATTTT. It encodes CATSDLQGGSTDTQYF.